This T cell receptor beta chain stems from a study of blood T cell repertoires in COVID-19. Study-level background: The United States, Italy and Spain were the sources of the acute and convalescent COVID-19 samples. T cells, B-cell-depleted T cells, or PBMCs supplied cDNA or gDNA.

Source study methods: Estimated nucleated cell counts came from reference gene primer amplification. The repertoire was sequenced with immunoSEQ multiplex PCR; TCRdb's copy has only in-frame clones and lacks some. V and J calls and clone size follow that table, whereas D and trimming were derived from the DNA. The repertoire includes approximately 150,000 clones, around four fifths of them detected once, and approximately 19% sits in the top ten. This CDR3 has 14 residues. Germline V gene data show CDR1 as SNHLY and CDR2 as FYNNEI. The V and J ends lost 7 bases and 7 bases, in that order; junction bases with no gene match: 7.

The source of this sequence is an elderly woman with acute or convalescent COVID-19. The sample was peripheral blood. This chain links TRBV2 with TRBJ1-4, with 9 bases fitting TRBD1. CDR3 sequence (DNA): TGTGCCAGCAACCTGGGACAGGGCGGTGAAAAACTGTTTTTT. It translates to CASNLGQGGEKLFF.